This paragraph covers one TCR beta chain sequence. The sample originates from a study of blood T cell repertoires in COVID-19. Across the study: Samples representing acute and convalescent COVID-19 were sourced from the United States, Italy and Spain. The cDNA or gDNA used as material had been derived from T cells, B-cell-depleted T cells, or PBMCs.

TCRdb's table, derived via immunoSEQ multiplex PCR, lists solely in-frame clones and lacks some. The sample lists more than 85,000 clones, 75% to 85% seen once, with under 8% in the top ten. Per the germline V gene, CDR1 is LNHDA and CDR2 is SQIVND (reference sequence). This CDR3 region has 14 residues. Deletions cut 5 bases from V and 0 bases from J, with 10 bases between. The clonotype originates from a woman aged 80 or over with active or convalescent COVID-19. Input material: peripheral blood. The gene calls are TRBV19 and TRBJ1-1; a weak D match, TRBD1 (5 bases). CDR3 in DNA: TGTGCCAGTAGTGTAGGACATCTGAACACTGAAGCTTTCTTT. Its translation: CASSVGHLNTEAFF.